The T cell receptor (beta chain) described here comes from a study of T cells in Graves' hyperthyroidism and ophthalmopathy. For the study at large: Once the initial diagnosis was made, peripheral blood was obtained before any treatment.

Amplification of TCR beta CDR3 regions used RNA as the template. TCR CDR3 underwent first-round RT-PCR with the HTBI primer set. Each CDR3 protein gets one entry after TCRdb re-called the multiplex PCR reads with MiXCR. The sample has hundreds of thousands of distinct CDR3 sequences, around 15% seen once. This clonotype was counted a few times. Germline values: CDR1 SGHDT, CDR2 YYEEEE. The CDR3 covers 14 residues. V lost 2 bases and J lost 4, with 13 bases in between. The TCR was taken from a woman aged 40 to 50 with Graves' ophthalmopathy. The chain joins TRBV5-6 to TRBJ2-7; D is possibly TRBD2 (6 bases). Source material: blood. The CDR3 is CASSFGRTGYEQYF. Written as DNA, the CDR3 is TGTGCCAGCAGCTTTGGGAGGACGGGGTACGAGCAGTACTTC.